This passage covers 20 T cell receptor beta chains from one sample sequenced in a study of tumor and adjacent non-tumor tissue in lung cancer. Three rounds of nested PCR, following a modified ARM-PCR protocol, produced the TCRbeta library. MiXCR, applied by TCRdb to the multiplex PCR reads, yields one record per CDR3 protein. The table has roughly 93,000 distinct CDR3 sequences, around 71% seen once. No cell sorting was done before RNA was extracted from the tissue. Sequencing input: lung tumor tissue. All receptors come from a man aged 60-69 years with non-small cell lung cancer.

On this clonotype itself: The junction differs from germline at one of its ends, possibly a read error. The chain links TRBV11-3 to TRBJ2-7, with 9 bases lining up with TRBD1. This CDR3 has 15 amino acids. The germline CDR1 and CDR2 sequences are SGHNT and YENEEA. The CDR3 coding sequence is TGTGCCAACAGCCCCCGGGACAGGGCCGCATACGAGCAATACTTC. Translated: CANSPRDRAAYEQYF.

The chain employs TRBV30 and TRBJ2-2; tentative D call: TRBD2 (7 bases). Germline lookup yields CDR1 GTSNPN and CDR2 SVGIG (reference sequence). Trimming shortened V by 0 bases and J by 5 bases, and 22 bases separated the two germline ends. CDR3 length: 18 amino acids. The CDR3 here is CAWSVLGGGRDGTGELFF. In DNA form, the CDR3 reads TGTGCCTGGAGTGTACTAGGGGGGGGGCGGGATGGTACCGGGGAGCTGTTTTTT.

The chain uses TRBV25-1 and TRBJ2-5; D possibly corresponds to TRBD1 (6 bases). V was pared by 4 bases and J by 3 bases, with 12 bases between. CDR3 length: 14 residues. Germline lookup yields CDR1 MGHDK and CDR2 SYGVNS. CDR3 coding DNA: TGTGCCAGCAGTGGAGGGGGTACGGAAGAGACCCAGTACTTC. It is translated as CASSGGGTEETQYF.

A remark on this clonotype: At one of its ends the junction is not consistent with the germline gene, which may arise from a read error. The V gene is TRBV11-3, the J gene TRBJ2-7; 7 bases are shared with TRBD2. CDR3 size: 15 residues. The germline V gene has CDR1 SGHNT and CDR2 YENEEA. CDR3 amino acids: CASRRAGGSSHEQYF. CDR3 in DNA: TGTGCAAGTAGGAGGGCTGGCGGGAGCTCCCACGAGCAGTACTTC.

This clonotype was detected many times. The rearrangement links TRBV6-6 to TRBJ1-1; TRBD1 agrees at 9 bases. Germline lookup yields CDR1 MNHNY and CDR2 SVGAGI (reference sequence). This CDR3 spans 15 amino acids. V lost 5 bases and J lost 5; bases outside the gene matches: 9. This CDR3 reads CASSDGQGSGTEAFF. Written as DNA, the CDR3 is TGTGCCAGCAGTGACGGACAGGGGTCGGGTACTGAAGCTTTCTTT.

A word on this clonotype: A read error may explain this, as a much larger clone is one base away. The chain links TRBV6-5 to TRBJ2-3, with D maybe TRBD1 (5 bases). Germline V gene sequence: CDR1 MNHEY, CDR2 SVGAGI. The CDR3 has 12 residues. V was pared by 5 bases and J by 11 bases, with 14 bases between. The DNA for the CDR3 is TGTGCCAGCAGTACCGAACGGCAGGGGCAGTATTTT. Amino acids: CASSTERQGQYF.

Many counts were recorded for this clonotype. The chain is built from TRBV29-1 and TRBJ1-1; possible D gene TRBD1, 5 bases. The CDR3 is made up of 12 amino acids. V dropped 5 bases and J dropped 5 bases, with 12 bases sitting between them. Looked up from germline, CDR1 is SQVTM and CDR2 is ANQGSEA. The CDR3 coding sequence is TGCAGCGTTACCCGGGGGTTGACTGAAGCTTTCTTT. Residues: CSVTRGLTEAFF.

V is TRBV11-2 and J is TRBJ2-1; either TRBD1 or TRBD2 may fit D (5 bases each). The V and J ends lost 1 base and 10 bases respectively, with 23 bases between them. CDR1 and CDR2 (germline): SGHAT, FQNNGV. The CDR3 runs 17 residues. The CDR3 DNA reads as TGTGCCAGCAGCTTAGTGGGGGAACTGCCTCACAGAGTGGAGCAGTTCTTC. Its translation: CASSLVGELPHRVEQFF.

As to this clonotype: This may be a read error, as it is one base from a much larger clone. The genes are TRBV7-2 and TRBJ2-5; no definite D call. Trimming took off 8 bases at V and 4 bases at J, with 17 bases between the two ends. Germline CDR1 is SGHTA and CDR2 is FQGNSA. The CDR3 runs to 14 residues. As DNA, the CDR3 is TGTGCCAGCGGAAAACATGGTTCCCTAGAGACCCAGTACTTC. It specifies CASGKHGSLETQYF.

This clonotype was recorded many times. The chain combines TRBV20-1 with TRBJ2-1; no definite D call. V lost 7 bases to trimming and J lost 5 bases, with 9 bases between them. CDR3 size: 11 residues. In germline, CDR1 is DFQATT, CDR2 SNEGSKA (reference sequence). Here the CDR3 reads CSGRADNEQFF. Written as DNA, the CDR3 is TGCAGTGGACGGGCCGACAATGAGCAGTTCTTC.

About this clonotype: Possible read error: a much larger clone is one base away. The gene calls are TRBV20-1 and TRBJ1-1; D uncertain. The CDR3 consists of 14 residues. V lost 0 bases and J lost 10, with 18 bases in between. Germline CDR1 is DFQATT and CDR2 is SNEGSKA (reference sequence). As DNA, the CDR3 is TGCAGTGCTAGAGATTTTATGAGATCCGGTGGAGCTTTCTTT. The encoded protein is CSARDFMRSGGAFF.

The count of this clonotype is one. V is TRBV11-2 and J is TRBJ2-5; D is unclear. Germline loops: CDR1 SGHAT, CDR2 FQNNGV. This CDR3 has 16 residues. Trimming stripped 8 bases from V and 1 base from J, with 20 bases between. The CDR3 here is CASSTLRAAAQETQYF. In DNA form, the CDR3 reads TGTGCCAGCTCAACCCTCCGAGCAGCAGCCCAAGAGACCCAGTACTTC.

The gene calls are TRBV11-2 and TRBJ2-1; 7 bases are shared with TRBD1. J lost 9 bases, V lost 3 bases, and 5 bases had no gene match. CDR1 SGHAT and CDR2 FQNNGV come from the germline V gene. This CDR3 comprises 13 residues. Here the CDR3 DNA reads TGTGCCAGCAGCTTGAACAGGGGCAGTGAGCAGTTCTTC. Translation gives CASSLNRGSEQFF.

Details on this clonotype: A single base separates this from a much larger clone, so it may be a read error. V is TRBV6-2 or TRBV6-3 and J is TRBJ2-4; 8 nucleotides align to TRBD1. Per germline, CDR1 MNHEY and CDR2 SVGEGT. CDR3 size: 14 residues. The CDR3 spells CPSSSATGESIQYF. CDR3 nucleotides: TGTCCCAGCAGTTCCGCGACAGGGGAGAGCATTCAGTACTTC.

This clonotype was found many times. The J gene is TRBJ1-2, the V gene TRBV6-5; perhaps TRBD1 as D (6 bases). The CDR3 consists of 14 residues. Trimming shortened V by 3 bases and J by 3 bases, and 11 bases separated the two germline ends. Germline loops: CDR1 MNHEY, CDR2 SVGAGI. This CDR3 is CASSYGDKDYGYTF. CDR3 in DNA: TGTGCCAGCAGTTATGGGGACAAGGACTATGGCTACACCTTC.

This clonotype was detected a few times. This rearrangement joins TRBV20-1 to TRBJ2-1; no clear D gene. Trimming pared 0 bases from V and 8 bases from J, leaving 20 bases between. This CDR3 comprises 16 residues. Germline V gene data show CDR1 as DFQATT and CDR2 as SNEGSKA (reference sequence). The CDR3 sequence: CSARDFRGIELYEQFF. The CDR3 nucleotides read TGCAGTGCTAGAGATTTTCGTGGGATAGAACTATATGAGCAGTTCTTC.

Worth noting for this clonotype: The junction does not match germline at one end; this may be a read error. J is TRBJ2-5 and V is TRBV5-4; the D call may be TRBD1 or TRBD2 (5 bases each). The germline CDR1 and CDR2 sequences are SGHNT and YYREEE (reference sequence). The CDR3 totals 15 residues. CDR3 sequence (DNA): TGTGTCAGCAGCTTTAGCGCAGGGACCCAAGATACCCAGTACTTC. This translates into CVSSFSAGTQDTQYF.

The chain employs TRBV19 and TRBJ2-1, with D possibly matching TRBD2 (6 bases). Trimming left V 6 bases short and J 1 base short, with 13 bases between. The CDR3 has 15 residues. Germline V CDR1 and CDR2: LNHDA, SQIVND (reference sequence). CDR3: CASRRDWWSYNEQFF. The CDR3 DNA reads TGTGCCAGTAGGCGGGACTGGTGGTCCTACAATGAGCAGTTCTTC.

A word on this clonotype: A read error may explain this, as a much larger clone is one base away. CDR3 loop: CAGTFSRTDTEAFF. In DNA, the CDR3 is TGTGCCGGCACTTTTAGCAGGACGGACACTGAAGCTTTCTTT. J is TRBJ1-1 and V is TRBV12-3 or TRBV12-4; D is ambiguous. V dropped 11 bases and J dropped 3 bases, with 19 bases sitting between them. The CDR3 is 14 amino acids.

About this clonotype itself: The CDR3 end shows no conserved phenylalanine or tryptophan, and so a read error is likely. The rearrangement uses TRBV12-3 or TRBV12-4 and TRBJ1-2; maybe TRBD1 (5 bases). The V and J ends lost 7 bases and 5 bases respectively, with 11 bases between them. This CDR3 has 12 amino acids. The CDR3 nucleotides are TGTGCCAGCAACAGGTACAGATATGGCTACACCTTA. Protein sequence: CASNRYRYGYTL.